This TCR beta chain comes out of a study of blood T cell repertoires in COVID-19. Study details: The United States, Italy and Spain supplied acute and convalescent COVID-19 samples. PBMCs, B-cell-depleted T cells, or T cells provided the cDNA or gDNA that made up the material.

V gave up 7 bases and J gave up 2 bases; unmatched junction bases: 7. This CDR3 is 15 amino acids long. Germline V gene lookup returns CDR1 SNHLY and CDR2 FYNNEI. Repertoires were generated with immunoSEQ multiplex PCR, while TCRdb's copy carries only in-frame clones and drops some. The profile shows some 30,000 clones, roughly 88% of them singletons. The sample comprised peripheral blood. The rearrangement uses TRBV2 and TRBJ1-5; 8 nucleotides agree with TRBD1. This clonotype originated in a human donor in a cohort sampled during active COVID-19. This CDR3 is CASKPMTGGNQPQHF. For the CDR3, the DNA is TGTGCCAGCAAACCAATGACAGGGGGCAATCAGCCCCAGCATTTT.